The next 21 T cell receptor beta chains were all read from a single sample in a study of blood T cell repertoires in COVID-19. The table came from immunoSEQ multiplex PCR; TCRdb's copy has only in-frame clones and leaves some out. Counted here are about 190,000 clones, more than 60% occurring once; the ten biggest clones make up around 12%. Sequenced sample: peripheral blood. The origin of the receptors is a woman between 45 and 60 years old with acute or convalescent COVID-19.

A few counts support this clone. This chain joins TRBV28 and TRBJ1-5, with a tentative D call TRBD1 (5 bases). In germline, CDR1 is MDHEN, CDR2 SYDVKM. This CDR3 is 13 amino acids long. Trimming left V 7 bases short and J 6 bases short, with 13 bases between. Here the CDR3 reads CASKLRGGQPQHF. The DNA of the CDR3 is TGTGCCAGCAAGTTAAGGGGCGGTCAGCCCCAGCATTTT.

This clone was picked up a small number of times. The V and J genes are TRBV19 and TRBJ2-7, with D perhaps TRBD1 (6 bases). This CDR3 has 13 residues. The ends were cut back, 6 bases at V and 6 bases at J, with 15 bases in the middle. Germline CDR1 and CDR2: LNHDA and SQIVND (reference sequence). The CDR3 region is CASSPGARFEQYF. The CDR3 DNA follows: TGTGCCAGTAGCCCAGGGGCGCGTTTCGAGCAGTACTTC.

The chain couples TRBV7-2 to TRBJ1-2, with 11 bases lining up with TRBD1. V shed 5 bases, J shed 8 bases, and the junction held 13 bases outside the gene matches. CDR1 is SGHTA, CDR2 FQGNSA, per germline. CDR3 size: 16 residues. CDR3 coding DNA: TGTGCCAGCAGCCCGCCCGGACAGGGGGCGGTGGGGGGCTACACCTTC. Its protein product is CASSPPGQGAVGGYTF.

This chain connects TRBV7-2 to TRBJ2-7, with 7 nucleotides matching TRBD1. The ends lost 4 bases at V and 7 bases at J; junction bases unmatched: 13. The CDR3 is 15 amino acids. The germline gives CDR1 SGHTA, CDR2 FQGNSA. CDR3 sequence reads: CASSSRTGLASEQYF. CDR3 sequence (DNA): TGTGCCAGCAGCTCCCGGACAGGTCTCGCCTCTGAGCAGTACTTC. The whole variable domain, remainder taken from reference TRBV7-2 and TRBJ2-7, is GAGVSQSPSNKVTEKGKDVELRCDPISGHTALYWYRQSLGQGLEFLIYFQGNSAPDKSGLPSDRFSAERTGGSVSTLTIQRTQQEDSAVYLCASSSRTGLASEQYFGPGTRLTVT.

This clone was seen only once. The chain carries TRBV30 and TRBJ1-5; D is perhaps TRBD1 (6 bases). The CDR3 consists of 13 residues. The V end was cut by 0 bases, the J end by 7 bases, with 10 bases between. Germline CDR1 GTSNPN, CDR2 SVGIG (reference sequence). CDR3 region: CAWSVTGHQPQHF. In nucleotides, the CDR3 is TGTGCCTGGAGTGTCACAGGGCACCAGCCCCAGCATTTT. The full variable domain, its missing parts supplied by reference TRBV30 and TRBJ1-5, is SQTIHQWPATLVQPVGSPLSLECTVEGTSNPNLYWYRQAAGRGLQLLFYSVGIGQISSEVPQNLSASRPQDRQFILSSKKLLLSDSGFYLCAWSVTGHQPQHFGDGTRLSIL.

V gene TRBV6-2 or TRBV6-3 combines with J gene TRBJ2-1; 8 bases are a match to TRBD1. CDR1 and CDR2 from the germline V gene are MNHEY and SVGEGT. CDR3 length: 15 amino acids. V was clipped by 6 bases and J by 3 bases; unmatched bases: 7. Here the CDR3 DNA reads TGTGCCAGCAGCCCCCAGGGGGCAAACTACAATGAGCAGTTCTTC. Amino acid sequence: CASSPQGANYNEQFF.

This chain uses TRBV7-6 with TRBJ2-3; D may be TRBD2 (6 bases). This CDR3 has 15 residues. Looked up from germline, CDR1 is SGHVS and CDR2 is FNYEAQ. V lost 4 bases and J 4 bases, leaving 15 bases between the germline ends. CDR3 amino acids: CASSSTGGVPDTQYF. CDR3 nucleotides: TGTGCCAGCAGCTCTACCGGCGGGGTCCCAGATACGCAGTATTTT. Using reference TRBV7-6 and TRBJ2-3 for the parts outside the CDR3, the full variable domain is GAGVSQSPRYKVTKRGQDVALRCDPISGHVSLYWYRQALGQGPEFLTYFNYEAQQDKSGLPNDRFSAERPEGSISTLTIQRTEQRDSAMYRCASSSTGGVPDTQYFGPGTRLTVL.

The chain has TRBV7-8 and TRBJ1-1, with 7 bases aligning to TRBD1. The germline V gene encodes CDR1 SGHVS and CDR2 FQNEAQ. The V gene end was trimmed by 4 bases and the J gene end by 7 bases; junction bases not matched to a gene: 9. The CDR3 is 14 residues long. In DNA form, the CDR3 reads TGTGCCAGCAGCTCCCACAGGGGCCGGGGTGAAGCTTTCTTT. It codes for CASSSHRGRGEAFF.

This clone was seen a handful of times. V and J are TRBV27 and TRBJ1-1, with D unresolved. Germline V gives CDR1 MNHEY, CDR2 SMNVEV (reference sequence). The CDR3 has 13 amino acids. Trimming shortened V by 6 bases and J by 4 bases, and 12 bases separated the two germline ends. Written as DNA, the CDR3 is TGTGCCAGCAGCTTCACCGGCGGCACTGAAGCTTTCTTT. Translating gives CASSFTGGTEAFF.

This rearrangement joins TRBV19 to TRBJ2-1; 11 bases are a match to TRBD2. In germline, CDR1 is LNHDA, CDR2 SQIVND (reference sequence). V was clipped by 5 bases and J by 6 bases; unmatched bases: 3. This CDR3 region has 14 residues. The CDR3 region is CASSWTSGLNEQFF. The DNA of the CDR3 is TGTGCCAGTAGTTGGACTAGCGGGCTCAATGAGCAGTTCTTC.

This chain uses TRBV5-6 with TRBJ2-7; 7 bases align to TRBD2. The CDR3 loop spans 16 amino acids. After removal of 1 base from V and 2 bases from J, the junction contained 9 bases not matched to a gene. Germline V gives CDR1 SGHDT, CDR2 YYEEEE. The CDR3 nucleotides read TGTGCCAGCAGCTTGCGGGCCTGGGGGGGAACCTACGAGCAGTACTTC. Translation: CASSLRAWGGTYEQYF.

The rearrangement joins TRBV9 to TRBJ2-3; D may be TRBD2 (7 bases). With 7 bases removed from V and 9 bases from J, the gap between germline ends came to 21 bases. Germline V CDR1 and CDR2: SGDLS, YYNGEE. There are 14 residues in the CDR3. The CDR3 region is CASGRGHEGETQYF. In DNA, the CDR3 is TGTGCCAGCGGGAGGGGACACGAAGGGGAAACGCAGTATTTT.

V is TRBV19 and J is TRBJ1-6, with unresolved D. Germline CDR1 LNHDA, CDR2 SQIVND (reference sequence). V gave up 3 bases and J gave up 8 bases, with 20 bases separating them. This CDR3 region has 17 residues. The CDR3, as DNA: TGTGCCAGTAGTATGCTTCTCGGAAATCACCGGGATTCACCCCTCCACTTT. Amino acid sequence: CASSMLLGNHRDSPLHF.

The CDR3 region has the DNA TGTGCCAGCAGTTACTCAGGGGGGGTCGGCAATCAGCCCCAGCATTTT. This encodes CASSYSGGVGNQPQHF. The V call is TRBV6-2 or TRBV6-3, the J call TRBJ1-5; D perhaps matches TRBD1 (6 bases). The V end was cut by 0 bases, the J end by 2 bases, with 11 bases between. This CDR3 region has 16 residues. Per the germline V gene, CDR1 is MNHEY and CDR2 is SVGEGT.

The chain employs TRBV7-2 and TRBJ1-4; no clear D. The ends were cut back, 5 bases at V and 8 bases at J, with 15 bases in the middle. The germline gives CDR1 SGHTA, CDR2 FQGNSA. The CDR3 totals 14 residues. CDR3 protein: CASSPRPAGEKLFF. The CDR3 DNA follows: TGTGCCAGCAGCCCACGACCCGCCGGGGAAAAACTGTTTTTT.

This sequence joins TRBV6-5 and TRBJ1-6, with 10 bases matching TRBD1. In germline, CDR1 is MNHEY, CDR2 SVGAGI. V shed 4 bases and J 9 bases; nucleotides not matched to a gene: 9. This CDR3 region has 16 residues. CDR3 sequence: CASSSMTGGESSPLHF. The CDR3 DNA reads TGTGCCAGCAGTTCCATGACAGGGGGCGAGAGTTCACCCCTCCACTTT.

The V gene is TRBV30, the J gene TRBJ1-1; the match to TRBD1 covers 7 bases. J lost 0 bases, V lost 0 bases, and 1 base had no gene match. Germline CDR1 GTSNPN, CDR2 SVGIG (reference sequence). CDR3 size: 14 residues. The CDR3 DNA is TGTGCCTGGAGTGTACAGGGGTTGAACACTGAAGCTTTCTTT. Residues: CAWSVQGLNTEAFF.

CDR3 region: CASSQERLGGLNSPLHF. Here the CDR3 DNA reads TGTGCCAGCAGCCAGGAAAGACTGGGGGGACTTAATTCACCCCTCCACTTT. The chain has TRBV4-2 and TRBJ1-6; D is perhaps TRBD1 (5 bases). V was clipped by 3 bases and J by 6 bases, with 18 bases between them. Looked up from germline, CDR1 is LGHNA and CDR2 is YNFKEQ. The CDR3 length is 17 residues.

This clone showed up just a few times. This sequence joins TRBV28 and TRBJ1-2, with D maybe TRBD1 (5 bases). Germline CDR1 MDHEN, CDR2 SYDVKM. Trimming pared 3 bases from V and 2 bases from J, leaving 10 bases between. The CDR3 is made up of 14 amino acids. The DNA for the CDR3 is TGTGCCAGCAGTTTGCGGGGGTGGAACTATGGCTACACCTTC. Translation: CASSLRGWNYGYTF.

The chain uses TRBV24-1 and TRBJ1-2; 12 nucleotides match TRBD1. The V segment lost 3 bases and the J segment 3 bases; nucleotides outside the gene matches: 4. The CDR3 runs to 16 residues. Germline values: CDR1 KGHDR, CDR2 SFDVKD. Here the CDR3 reads CATSDPGQGADYGYTF. The CDR3 DNA is TGTGCCACCAGTGATCCGGGACAGGGGGCGGACTATGGCTACACCTTC.

The genes are TRBV6-5 and TRBJ2-2, with TRBD1 as a possible D gene (5 bases). V was shortened by 6 bases and J by 0 bases, with 8 bases between the two germline ends. Germline CDR1 is MNHEY and CDR2 is SVGAGI. The CDR3 spans 14 residues. In DNA, the CDR3 is TGTGCCAGCAGCACAGGCCCGAACACCGGGGAGCTGTTTTTT. Translating it yields CASSTGPNTGELFF.